This T cell receptor (beta chain) was found in a study of blood T cells in healthy people across ages (dated by TCRdb to between 2015 and 2017). Regarding the study in general: In model experiments, template switching captured about one uniquely barcoded TCR beta cDNA molecule for every two T cells. The donors were divided into four age groups: young (average about 15 years), middle-aged (approximately 41), aged (62) and long-lived (roughly 82). Using the same blood draw, the study looked at two additional independent replicas of 1 million unique cDNA reads for two donors, one aged 18 to 30 and the other aged 80 or older. The study measured age-related changes in TCR beta repertoire diversity using deep sequencing normalized with unique cDNA molecular identifiers. To avoid experimental bias, donors of different ages were spread randomly across the sequencing lanes.

This clonotype was found many times. Its antigen is currently not known. Base qualities are missing; no much larger clone stands one base away. V is clipped by 6 bases and J by 2 bases, and the sequence between their germline boundaries is 17 bases long. Based on the germline V gene, the CDR1 and CDR2 sequences are MNHEY and SVGEGT. From cysteine to phenylalanine, the CDR3 is 16 amino acids long. This entry keeps only the CDR3 DNA: 48 bases, framed from base 1. The donors were about 40 Caucasian individuals from Russia, aged 6 to 90 years, who were systemically healthy. Each donor gave approximately 10 milliliters of peripheral blood, collected into EDTA-treated Vacutainer tubes. PBMCs were isolated by Ficoll-Paque density-gradient centrifugation, with at least 6 million obtained per sample. Trizol reagent was used to extract total RNA from the PBMCs, yielding at least 6 micrograms per sample. The percentages of naive CD45RAhigh/CD27high T cells were determined by flow cytometry on a PBMC aliquot from every donor.

What the study reported, not specific to this receptor: Compared with the aged group, the long-lived group had more naive CD4+ T cells, fewer expanded clones and increased TCR diversity, a pattern suggesting age selection. Total diversity estimates from one million sequenced T cells were considered lower bounds and underestimates. The percentage of naive T cells measured by flow cytometry correlated strongly with observed TCR beta diversity. Observed TCR beta diversity per million T cells fell roughly linearly with age, and a significant reduction was already apparent by age about 38. Because donor CMV infection status was unknown, age-related changes in expanded clonotypes were potentially confounded. Conclusive comparison of naive and antigen-experienced compartments was prevented by the profiling of bulk unsorted PBMCs.

To prepare the library, 5' RACE was applied. The sequencing machine was an Illumina HiSeq 2500. A second PCR of roughly 6 to 11 cycles was run with a J-beta primer mix and a sample-barcoded 5' primer. Each TCR beta cDNA molecule received a unique molecular identifier from a template-switch 5' adaptor carrying 12 random nucleotides. Each sample yielded at least 2.5 million CDR3-containing paired-end reads. First-strand cDNA synthesis was performed from all RNA using the Mint cDNA synthesis kit, with priming by a TRBC-specific oligonucleotide. Following uracil-DNA glycosylase treatment, all cDNA underwent a first 18-cycle PCR with the universal primers M1SS and BC2_uni_R. As for the original processing: Normalization of each sample was performed by random selection of 1 million high-quality reads, each carrying a distinct molecular identifier. Reads with shared molecular identifiers were discarded instead of being binned into consensus sequences. CDR3 identification, clonotype clustering and error correction used MiTCR with a Q25 quality threshold and the strictest error-elimination algorithm. Lower-bound total TCR beta diversity was estimated with a nonparametric unseen species model using Euler transformation. TCRdb applied fastp at Q25 and MiXCR to the public reads, then kept only in-frame beta chains. One record per CDR3 amino acid sequence lists the most common genes and DNA. TCRdb's processing, not the authors', yielded these V and J calls. The sample table contains hundreds of thousands of distinct CDR3 sequences; only one count was recorded for around 43% of them. About a fifth of the sample rests with the top ten.

Specimen: blood. The rearrangement combines TRBV6-2 or TRBV6-3 with TRBJ2-4; TRBD1 is possibly the D segment (6 matching bases). The TCR was taken from a man between 60 and 70 years old in good health. The CDR3 corresponds to CASSRGAGEPKNIQYF. The sequence in DNA is TGTGCCAGCAGCCGTGGGGCAGGGGAGCCCAAAAACATTCAGTACTTC.